These 10 T cell receptor beta chains originate from one sample sequenced in a study of T cell repertoires in cytomegalovirus infection. TCRdb redid the calling of the reads with MiXCR, one entry per CDR3 protein. The table records under 200,000 distinct CDR3 sequences, 8% to 10% of them present only once. The material sequenced was PBMCs. The receptors stem from a human donor in good health (CMV status not recorded). Some clones in this sample may be carry-over from other donors' samples.

V gene TRBV5-5 combines with J gene TRBJ2-3; 13 nucleotides match TRBD2. The germline gives CDR1 SGHKS, CDR2 YYEKEE (reference sequence). V lost 5 bases and J lost 3; bases outside the gene matches: 3. This CDR3 comprises 15 residues. CDR3 DNA: TGTGCCAGCAGGTCGACTAGCGGGAGGACAGATACGCAGTATTTT. Translating it yields CASRSTSGRTDTQYF.

This clonotype was seen many times. This rearrangement joins TRBV6-1 to TRBJ2-7; perhaps TRBD2 as D (5 bases). This CDR3 contains 14 residues. The germline CDR1 and CDR2 sequences are MNHNS and SASEGT. V lost 2 bases, J lost 3 bases, and 11 bases lay in between. The CDR3 nucleotides read TGTGCCAGCAGTGAATGGAGGACGGTCTACGAGCAGTACTTC. The encoded protein is CASSEWRTVYEQYF.

This chain links TRBV20-1 with TRBJ1-1, with a weak D call TRBD1 (5 bases). The CDR3 spans 14 residues. Germline lookup yields CDR1 DFQATT and CDR2 SNEGSKA (reference sequence). The V gene lost 0 bases and the J gene lost 4 bases, with 12 bases spanning the gap. DNA for the CDR3: TGCAGTGCTAGAGATCAAGGGGTTGGCACTGAAGCTTTCTTT. Residues: CSARDQGVGTEAFF.

This clonotype was counted many times. The rearrangement joins TRBV4-1 to TRBJ2-7; D is undetermined. In germline, CDR1 is MGHRA, CDR2 YSYEKL. This CDR3 contains 14 residues. The V and J ends lost 0 bases and 3 bases respectively, with 9 bases between them. The CDR3 DNA follows: TGCGCCAGCAGCCAAGACCCCGGCGGCTACGAGCAGTACTTC. Translating gives CASSQDPGGYEQYF.

This clonotype has a count of ten or more. V gene TRBV12-3 or TRBV12-4 combines with J gene TRBJ2-5, with no clear D. This CDR3 region has 12 residues. Trimming cost V 2 bases and J 5 bases, with 6 bases left between them. This CDR3 is CASSLFPETQYF. CDR3 DNA: TGTGCCAGCAGTTTATTCCCGGAGACCCAGTACTTC.

V usage is TRBV18 and J usage is TRBJ1-3, with no clear D. V lost 3 bases, J lost 0 bases, and 15 bases lay in between. Germline V gene lookup returns CDR1 KGHSH and CDR2 LQKENI. The CDR3 has 17 residues. Here the CDR3 DNA reads TGTGCCAGCTCACCCCTGGTAACATACGACTCTGGAAACACCATATATTTT. Translated: CASSPLVTYDSGNTIYF. Together with reference TRBV18 and TRBJ1-3, the CDR3 gives the full variable domain: NAGVMQNPRHLVRRRGQEARLRCSPMKGHSHVYWYRQLPEEGLKFMVYLQKENIIDESGMPKERFSAEFPKEGPSILRIQQVVRGDSAAYFCASSPLVTYDSGNTIYFGEGSWLTVV.

This clonotype appeared a few times. The V call is TRBV5-6, the J call TRBJ2-7; 8 bases match TRBD1. V shed 6 bases, J shed 6 bases, and the junction held 8 bases outside the gene matches. CDR1 is SGHDT, CDR2 YYEEEE, per germline. This CDR3 has 13 amino acids. As DNA, the CDR3 is TGTGCCAGCACCCCCTCAGGGGGCGCCGAGCAGTACTTC. Residues: CASTPSGGAEQYF.

This clonotype has ten or more counts. V usage is TRBV11-3 and J usage is TRBJ2-2; the match to TRBD2 covers 12 bases. Germline assignment: CDR1 SGHNT and CDR2 YENEEA. V dropped 4 bases and J dropped 6; count of bases not matched to a gene: 6. The CDR3 contains 16 residues. CDR3 nucleotides: TGTGCCAGCAGCTCGACTAGCGGGAGAAGGGCCGGGGAGCTGTTTTTT. The encoded protein is CASSSTSGRRAGELFF.

The sample holds many counts of this clonotype. J is TRBJ2-1 and V is TRBV7-8, with 9 bases that match TRBD2. Germline-derived CDR1 and CDR2 are SGHVS and FQNEAQ. The CDR3 spans 14 residues. J was trimmed by 3 bases and V by 7 bases; bases with no gene match: 4. The CDR3 DNA follows: TGTGCCAGCATAGCGGGGGACAACTACAATGAGCAGTTCTTC. This translates into CASIAGDNYNEQFF.

CDR3 protein: CSVGQGSNTEAFF. CDR3 bases: TGCAGCGTTGGTCAGGGGTCGAACACTGAAGCTTTCTTT. The chain carries TRBV29-1 and TRBJ1-1; D may be TRBD1 (6 bases). Germline CDR1 and CDR2: SQVTM and ANQGSEA. V lost 4 bases, J lost 1 base, and 10 bases lay in between. This CDR3 is 13 amino acids long. Full variable domain (remainder filled in from reference TRBV29-1 and TRBJ1-1): SAVISQKPSRDICQRGTSLTIQCQVDSQVTMMFWYRQQPGQSLTLIATANQGSEATYESGFVIDKFPISRPNLTFSTLTVSNMSPEDSSIYLCSVGQGSNTEAFFGQGTRLTVV.